These T cell receptor beta chains were read from a single sample in a study of T cell repertoires in cytomegalovirus infection. TCRdb reprocessed the reads with MiXCR, giving one entry per CDR3 protein. The table shows 650,000 to 900,000 distinct CDR3 sequences, with roughly 28% occurring only once. These receptors' targets are unknown. The sequenced sample was cultured CD8+ T cells from PBMCs, obtained from culture after CMV antigen stimulation. The receptor source for this set is a human donor in good health (CMV status not recorded). Some clones in this sample may be carry-over from other donors' samples. Each CDR3 is given with its conserved first and last residue. D genes are given only for firm matches. Rows may omit the clone size; those that give it use once, few, many or a size class.

TRBJ1-2,15,TRBV12-3/TRBV12-4,NA,TRBD1,CASKTGTGGRYGYTF,TGTGCCAGCAAAACCGGGACAGGGGGAAGGTATGGCTACACCTTC
TRBJ2-3,16,TRBV7-8,many,NA,CASSLAWTINTDTQYF,TGTGCCAGCAGCTTAGCATGGACCATCAACACAGATACGCAGTATTTT
TRBJ2-3,14,TRBV10-3,few,NA,CAISDSGSTDTQYF,TGTGCCATCAGCGACAGTGGGAGCACAGATACGCAGTATTTT
TRBJ1-2,13,TRBV7-8,few,NA,CASSLGPTHGYTF,TGTGCCAGCAGCTTAGGCCCTACCCATGGCTACACCTTC
TRBJ2-1,14,TRBV7-6,many,NA,CASSTRQIRNEQFF,TGTGCCAGCAGCACCAGACAGATCAGGAATGAGCAGTTCTTC
TRBJ2-5,14,TRBV6-1,few,TRBD2,CASVGTIQRETQYF,TGTGCCAGCGTCGGGACTATTCAAAGGGAGACCCAGTACTTC
TRBJ1-6,15,TRBV7-2,many,NA,CASSLSYGDNSPLHF,TGTGCCAGCAGCTTATCCTACGGGGATAATTCACCCCTCCACTTT
TRBJ1-3,15,TRBV20-1,NA,NA,CSARDPGSEGNTIYF,TGCAGTGCTAGAGATCCAGGGTCGGAAGGAAACACCATATATTTT
TRBJ2-5,14,TRBV7-6,many,TRBD2,CASSLRAGEETQYF,TGTGCCAGCAGTCTGAGAGCGGGGGAAGAGACCCAGTACTTC
TRBJ2-7,14,TRBV19,NA,TRBD1,CASRGQGQDTEQYF,TGTGCCAGTCGCGGACAGGGCCAGGATACCGAGCAGTACTTC
TRBJ2-2,13,TRBV6-1,many,NA,CASSPDITGELFF,TGTGCCAGCAGCCCGGACATTACCGGGGAGCTGTTTTTT
TRBJ1-6,14,TRBV7-9,NA,NA,CASSLNGGNSPLHF,TGTGCCAGCAGCTTGAATGGGGGCAATTCACCCCTCCACTTT
TRBJ1-4,17,TRBV19,NA,TRBD1,CASSRRQGEIGNEKLFF,TGTGCCAGTAGTAGACGACAGGGGGAGATCGGTAATGAAAAACTGTTTTTT
TRBJ1-1,12,TRBV12-3/TRBV12-4,NA,TRBD1,CASLRGHTEAFF,TGTGCCAGCTTGAGGGGGCACACTGAAGCTTTCTTT
TRBJ2-1,16,TRBV28,NA,TRBD1,CASSLGWTGGYNEQFF,TGTGCCAGCAGTTTAGGTTGGACAGGGGGCTACAATGAGCAGTTCTTC
TRBJ1-2,15,TRBV6-1,NA,NA,CASSEISDSFYGYTF,TGTGCCAGCAGTGAAATCTCCGACTCCTTCTATGGCTACACCTTC
TRBJ2-7,14,TRBV6-5,NA,TRBD1,CASSIAGGTYEQYF,TGTGCCAGCAGTATCGCAGGGGGAACCTACGAGCAGTACTTC
TRBJ1-1,17,TRBV7-2,many,TRBD1,CASSSYRGGISNTEAFF,TGTGCCAGCAGCTCGTACAGGGGGGGAATATCGAACACTGAAGCTTTCTTT
TRBJ1-1,11,TRBV6-2/TRBV6-3,few,NA,CASSPPGPAFF,TGTGCCAGCAGCCCCCCCGGTCCAGCTTTCTTT
TRBJ2-1,17,TRBV10-3,NA,TRBD1,CAISSGTVPSSYNEQFF,TGTGCCATCAGTTCCGGGACAGTCCCGAGCTCCTACAATGAGCAGTTCTTC
TRBJ2-3,13,TRBV4-2,NA,NA,CASSPPLEDTQYF,TGTGCCAGCAGCCCGCCTCTGGAAGATACGCAGTATTTT
TRBJ1-1,15,TRBV6-5,few,NA,CASSYFAQVNTEAFF,TGTGCCAGCAGTTACTTCGCACAGGTGAACACTGAAGCTTTCTTT
TRBJ1-1,15,TRBV19,NA,NA,CASRGLPRSHTEAFF,TGTGCCAGTAGGGGCCTTCCGCGGTCGCACACTGAAGCTTTCTTT
TRBJ1-1,15,TRBV5-6,NA,NA,CASSLAGYPDTEAFF,TGTGCCAGCAGCTTGGCTGGGTATCCGGACACTGAAGCTTTCTTT
TRBJ1-6,19,TRBV7-2,many,NA,CASSLAKDSASLYNSPLHF,TGTGCCAGCAGCTTAGCGAAGGATTCGGCGTCACTATATAATTCACCCCTCCACTTT
TRBJ2-1,15,TRBV4-3,NA,NA,CASSPRQVGPNEQFF,TGCGCCAGCAGCCCCCGACAGGTGGGACCCAATGAGCAGTTCTTC
TRBJ1-2,12,TRBV5-1,NA,TRBD1,CASSLEGAGYTF,TGCGCCAGCAGCTTGGAGGGGGCTGGCTACACCTTC
TRBJ1-6,17,TRBV20-1,NA,NA,CSARNERESSYNSPLHF,TGCAGTGCTAGAAATGAGAGAGAGAGCTCCTATAATTCACCCCTCCACTTT
TRBJ1-5,14,TRBV7-2,many,NA,CASSPWGGNQPQHF,TGTGCCAGCAGCCCATGGGGTGGCAATCAGCCCCAGCATTTT
TRBJ1-6,12,TRBV4-1,few,NA,CASSYQGSPLHF,TGCGCCAGCAGCTACCAGGGTTCACCCCTCCACTTT
TRBJ1-4,17,TRBV7-9,NA,TRBD1,CASSLEAWGQVNEKLFF,TGTGCCAGCAGCTTAGAGGCCTGGGGACAGGTTAATGAAAAACTGTTTTTT
TRBJ1-1,14,TRBV7-9,few,TRBD1,CASSYVDRGTEAFF,TGTGCCAGCAGCTACGTGGACAGGGGAACTGAAGCTTTCTTT
TRBJ1-6,13,TRBV19,NA,NA,CASTQKANSPLHF,TGTGCCAGTACCCAAAAGGCCAATTCACCCCTCCACTTT
TRBJ2-3,17,TRBV7-9,few,NA,CASSPPPQGGSTDTQYF,TGTGCCAGCAGTCCTCCTCCCCAGGGAGGCAGCACAGATACGCAGTATTTT
TRBJ2-7,15,TRBV7-9,NA,NA,CASSFRQSSSYEQYF,TGTGCCAGCAGCTTCCGGCAGTCTAGCTCCTACGAGCAGTACTTC
TRBJ1-4,15,TRBV9,few,NA,CASSAGAATNEKLFF,TGTGCCAGCAGCGCAGGAGCTGCAACTAATGAAAAACTGTTTTTT
TRBJ1-1,13,TRBV12-3/TRBV12-4,NA,NA,CASSFGLMLGAFF,TGTGCCAGCAGTTTCGGCTTAATGTTGGGGGCTTTCTTT
TRBJ2-7,17,TRBV27,NA,NA,CASSLYSAWTLGHEQYF,TGTGCCAGCAGTTTATATTCCGCGTGGACCCTAGGACACGAGCAGTACTTC
TRBJ2-7,17,TRBV7-6,many,NA,CASSLGETGPFPYEQYF,TGTGCCAGCAGCTTAGGGGAAACAGGGCCCTTTCCCTACGAGCAGTACTTC
TRBJ2-1,16,TRBV6-5,NA,TRBD2,CASSYSLAGGYNEQFF,TGTGCCAGCAGTTACTCGCTAGCGGGGGGATACAATGAGCAGTTCTTC
TRBJ2-3,19,TRBV5-4,few,TRBD2,CASSLRTRAGGTSTDTQYF,TGTGCCAGCAGCTTGCGAACCAGAGCGGGGGGAACTAGCACAGATACGCAGTATTTT
TRBJ2-5,13,TRBV12-3/TRBV12-4,many,TRBD1,CASSFYRGAPVYF,TGTGCCAGCAGTTTTTACAGGGGCGCCCCTGTGTACTTC
TRBJ2-5,14,TRBV12-3/TRBV12-4,few,NA,CASSPPGVWKTQYF,TGTGCCAGCAGTCCCCCGGGGGTGTGGAAGACCCAGTACTTC
TRBJ1-1,14,TRBV28,NA,NA,CASRQYRTKTEACF,TGTGCCAGCAGACAATACAGGACGAAGACTGAAGCTTGCTTT
TRBJ2-2,16,TRBV6-6,few,NA,CASSYNVGKNTGELFF,TGTGCCAGCAGTTATAATGTCGGCAAGAACACCGGGGAGCTGTTTTTT
TRBJ2-1,16,TRBV7-8,many,NA,CASSIVQGHSYNEQFF,TGTGCCAGCAGCATCGTTCAGGGACACTCCTACAATGAGCAGTTCTTC
TRBJ2-3,16,TRBV10-3,NA,NA,CAISESVTFEADTQYF,TGTGCCATCAGTGAGTCAGTGACGTTTGAGGCAGATACGCAGTATTTT
TRBJ1-2,13,TRBV6-5,NA,NA,CASSYSNGYGYTF,TGTGCCAGCAGTTACTCGAATGGGTATGGCTACACCTTC
TRBJ2-5,15,TRBV7-3,few,TRBD2,CASSPHSGGRETQYF,TGTGCCAGCAGCCCCCATAGCGGGGGTCGAGAGACCCAGTACTTC
TRBJ1-2,13,TRBV7-9,few,NA,CASSGTGTQGYTF,TGTGCCAGCAGCGGAACAGGAACCCAGGGCTACACCTTC
TRBJ1-5,19,TRBV13,NA,NA,CASSLGGPSQYGSNQPQHF,TGTGCCAGCAGCTTAGGGGGACCCTCGCAGTATGGGAGCAATCAGCCCCAGCATTTT
TRBJ2-2,14,TRBV12-3/TRBV12-4,NA,NA,CASSFTGATGELFF,TGTGCCAGCAGTTTCACGGGGGCCACCGGGGAGCTGTTTTTT
TRBJ1-5,12,TRBV12-3/TRBV12-4,many,NA,CASSFEGQPQHF,TGTGCCAGCAGCTTTGAGGGGCAACCTCAGCATTTT
TRBJ2-7,15,TRBV29-1,NA,TRBD1,CSALAGTGYPYEQYF,TGCAGCGCCTTAGCCGGGACAGGGTACCCTTACGAGCAGTACTTC
TRBJ2-7,15,TRBV27,NA,NA,CASSLAVPPGYEQYF,TGTGCCAGCAGTTTAGCCGTCCCGCCCGGCTACGAGCAGTACTTC
TRBJ2-5,11,TRBV6-1,few,NA,CASRVRETQYF,TGTGCCAGCAGGGTACGAGAGACCCAGTACTTC
TRBJ1-2,15,TRBV7-2,many,NA,CASSLGDGRNYGYTF,TGTGCCAGCAGCTTAGGAGACGGTCGGAACTATGGCTACACCTTC
TRBJ2-2,13,TRBV6-1,many,NA,CASSYGRAGELFF,TGTGCCAGCAGTTATGGGAGAGCCGGGGAGCTGTTTTTT
TRBJ1-5,13,TRBV19,NA,NA,CASNLVGNQPQHF,TGTGCCAGTAATCTGGTCGGCAATCAGCCCCAGCATTTT
TRBJ1-1,13,TRBV12-3/TRBV12-4,few,NA,CASRLGRGPEAFF,TGTGCCAGCAGGTTAGGAAGGGGACCAGAAGCTTTCTTT